This T cell receptor beta chain was identified in a study of blood T cell repertoires in COVID-19 (dated by TCRdb to the early 2020s). Regarding the research as a whole: Collaborator samples came from the United States, Italy and Spain and covered acute and convalescent phases of COVID-19. The repertoires were made available in a free public database intended to serve as a resource for research on the immune response to SARS-CoV-2. Samples came from the ongoing ImmuneRACE study (first 160 participants) plus 1,254 subjects from 6 global collaborators. The dataset comprised deeply sampled blood TCRbeta repertoires from subjects exposed to, actively infected with, or recovered from COVID-19. The sample metadata nearly always contained a de-identified subject ID, COVID-19 status, age in years and sex. The material from the prospective study consisted of cDNA or gDNA derived from T cells, B-cell-depleted T cells, or PBMCs. HLA class I and class II types, where available, came from metadata supplied by the sample provider rather than from assay-based typing. Broad study findings and their caveats: The amount of clinical and demographic metadata varied by source and participant and was provided uncurated.

The V and J ends are trimmed by 7 bases and 4 bases, leaving 12 bases between them. CDR1 KGHDR and CDR2 SFDVKD are derived from the germline V gene. The CDR3 runs 13 amino acids, cysteine and phenylalanine included. Only CDR3 DNA remains: 39 bases, in frame from the first base. Each collaborating institution followed its own protocols to collect whole blood in K2EDTA tubes. For TCRbeta analysis, collaborator samples were shipped as frozen whole blood, as isolated PBMCs, or as DNA extracted from either sample type. Points on this clone: The antigen it binds to is not known. Within one base of it there is no much larger clone, and no base qualities were kept.

TCRbeta CDR3 regions were amplified from genomic DNA by means of the immunoSEQ Assay, a bias-controlled multiplex PCR. The study's processing was this. Nucleated cell counts per sample were estimated from amplification of reference gene primers within the assay. To quantify the absolute abundance of each unique TCRbeta CDR3 rearrangement, sequence reads were collapsed and filtered. For each sample, productive Simpson clonality was calculated as the square root of Simpson's diversity index over productive rearrangements. This is the immuneACCESS table as TCRdb keeps it, with only in-frame sequences that have V and J called. A part of the clones is gone; compared with another copy, unresolved V genes explain less than half, and the rest is unexplained. Clone size and the V and J calls come from that table; the DNA yielded D and trimming. The sample table holds about 42,000 clones, of which under 90% were seen once. Of the sample, about 0.36% is held by the ten largest clones.

This clonotype was obtained from a human donor in a cohort sampled during active COVID-19. The specimen sequenced was peripheral blood. The chain links TRBV24-1 with TRBJ1-2; the D gene cannot be named for sure. This receptor carries the CDR3 CATSPGNFYGYTF. The DNA sequence follows: TGTGCCACCAGCCCCGGTAATTTCTATGGCTACACCTTC.